This TCR beta chain was sequenced for a study of molecular identifiers for immune sequencing clone quantification. TCRdb used MiXCR to reprocess the PCR reads, holding one entry per CDR3 protein. The table has roughly 97,000 distinct CDR3 sequences, around 24% seen once; the top ten hold under 1%. Sequenced input: naive CD8+ T cells from blood, with Jurkat cell RNA spiked in. The subset was: FACS-sorted CD8+CD4-CCR7+CD45RA+ naive T cells. The sequence came from a human donor in good health. Some libraries in this study had Jurkat cell RNA spiked in.

Written as DNA, the CDR3 is TGTGCCAGCAGTTTATCAAACAGCTTTTACTATGGCTACACCTTC. Translation gives CASSLSNSFYYGYTF. This chain connects TRBV27 to TRBJ1-2; no reliable D call. The CDR3 is 15 amino acids. V was pared by 0 bases and J by 3 bases, with 11 bases between. In germline, CDR1 is MNHEY, CDR2 SMNVEV (reference sequence).